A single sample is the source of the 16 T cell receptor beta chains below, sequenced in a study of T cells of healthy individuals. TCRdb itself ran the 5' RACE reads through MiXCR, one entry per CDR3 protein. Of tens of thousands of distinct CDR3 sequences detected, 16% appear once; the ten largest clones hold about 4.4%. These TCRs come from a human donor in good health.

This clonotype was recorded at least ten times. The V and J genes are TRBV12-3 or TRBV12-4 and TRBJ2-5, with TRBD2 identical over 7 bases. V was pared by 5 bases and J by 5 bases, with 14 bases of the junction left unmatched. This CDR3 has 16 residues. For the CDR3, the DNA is TGTGCCAGCAGTCCCCCCGGAGCGGGGCTGGGGGAGACCCAGTACTTC. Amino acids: CASSPPGAGLGETQYF.

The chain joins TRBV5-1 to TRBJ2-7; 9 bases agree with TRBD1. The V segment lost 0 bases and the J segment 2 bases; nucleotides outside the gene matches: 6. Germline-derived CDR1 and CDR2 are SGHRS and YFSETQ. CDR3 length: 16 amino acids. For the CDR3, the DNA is TGCGCCAGCAGCTTGGCCCTGACAGGGGGAACCTACGAGCAGTACTTC. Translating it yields CASSLALTGGTYEQYF.

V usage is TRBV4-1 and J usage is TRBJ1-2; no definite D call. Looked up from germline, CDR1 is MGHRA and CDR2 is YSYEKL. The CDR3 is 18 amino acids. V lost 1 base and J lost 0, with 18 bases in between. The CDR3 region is CASSQGGAGGSSNYGYTF. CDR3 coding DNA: TGCGCCAGCAGCCAAGGGGGAGCTGGAGGGAGCTCTAACTATGGCTACACCTTC.

The CDR3 bases are TGTGCCAGCAGTAGATCCTATAATTCACCCCTCCACTTT. Protein: CASSRSYNSPLHF. The V gene is TRBV7-9, the J gene TRBJ1-6, with D unclear. Trimming shortened V by 6 bases and J by 1 base, and 4 bases separated the two germline ends. This CDR3 has 13 amino acids. CDR1 is SEHNR and CDR2 is FQNEAQ in the germline V gene (reference sequence).

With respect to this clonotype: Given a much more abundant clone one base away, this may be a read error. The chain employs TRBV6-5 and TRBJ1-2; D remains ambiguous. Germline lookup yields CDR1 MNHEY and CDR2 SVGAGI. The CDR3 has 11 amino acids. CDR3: CASSYSGSYNF. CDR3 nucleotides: TGTGCCAGCAGTTACTCGGGGAGCTACAACTTC.

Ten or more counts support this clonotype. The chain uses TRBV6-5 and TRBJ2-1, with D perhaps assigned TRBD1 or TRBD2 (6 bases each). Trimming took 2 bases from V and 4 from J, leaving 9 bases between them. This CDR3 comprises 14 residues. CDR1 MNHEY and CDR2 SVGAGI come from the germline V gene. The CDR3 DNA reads TGTGCCAGCAGTTACGGGGGGCTATACAATGAGCAGTTCTTC. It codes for CASSYGGLYNEQFF.

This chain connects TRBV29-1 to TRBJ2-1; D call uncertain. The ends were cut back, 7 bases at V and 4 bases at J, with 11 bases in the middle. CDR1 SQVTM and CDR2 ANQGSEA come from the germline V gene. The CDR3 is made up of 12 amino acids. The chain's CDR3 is CSGRRVYNEQFF. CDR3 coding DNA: TGCAGCGGGCGGAGAGTTTACAATGAGCAGTTCTTC.

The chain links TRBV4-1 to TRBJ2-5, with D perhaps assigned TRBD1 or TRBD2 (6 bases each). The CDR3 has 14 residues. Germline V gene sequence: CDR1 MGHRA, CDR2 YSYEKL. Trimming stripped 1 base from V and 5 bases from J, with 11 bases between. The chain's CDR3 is CASSQVPGAETQYF. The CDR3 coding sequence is TGCGCCAGCAGCCAAGTGCCGGGGGCCGAGACCCAGTACTTC.

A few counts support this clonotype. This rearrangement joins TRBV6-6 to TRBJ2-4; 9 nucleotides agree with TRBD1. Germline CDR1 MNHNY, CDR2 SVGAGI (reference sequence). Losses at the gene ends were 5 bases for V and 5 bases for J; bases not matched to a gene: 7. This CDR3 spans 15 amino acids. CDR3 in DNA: TGTGCCAGCAGTCAACGGACAGGGGCTGAAAACATTCAGTACTTC. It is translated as CASSQRTGAENIQYF.

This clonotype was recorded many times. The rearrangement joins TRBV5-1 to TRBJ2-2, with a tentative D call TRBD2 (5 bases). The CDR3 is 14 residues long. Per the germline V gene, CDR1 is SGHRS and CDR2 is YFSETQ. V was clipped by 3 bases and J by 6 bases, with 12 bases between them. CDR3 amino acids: CASSWYGIPGELFF. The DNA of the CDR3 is TGCGCCAGCAGCTGGTACGGGATACCCGGGGAGCTGTTTTTT.

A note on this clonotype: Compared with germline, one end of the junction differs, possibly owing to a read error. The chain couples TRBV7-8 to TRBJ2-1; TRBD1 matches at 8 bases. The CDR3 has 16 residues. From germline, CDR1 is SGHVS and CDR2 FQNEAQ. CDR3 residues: CAGSLGTGPGYNEQFF. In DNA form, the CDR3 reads TGTGCCGGCAGCTTGGGGACAGGTCCCGGGTACAATGAGCAGTTCTTC.

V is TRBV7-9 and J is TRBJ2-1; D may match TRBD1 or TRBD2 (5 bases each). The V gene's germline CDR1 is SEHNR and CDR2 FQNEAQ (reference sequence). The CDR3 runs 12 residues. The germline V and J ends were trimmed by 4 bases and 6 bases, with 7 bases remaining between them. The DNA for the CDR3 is TGTGCCAGCAGCTGGGGGAGCAATGAGCAGTTCTTC. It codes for CASSWGSNEQFF. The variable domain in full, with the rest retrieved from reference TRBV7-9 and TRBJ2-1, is DTGVSQNPRHKITKRGQNVTFRCDPISEHNRLYWYRQTLGQGPEFLTYFQNEAQLEKSRLLSDRFSAERPKGSFSTLEIQRTEQGDSAMYLCASSWGSNEQFFGPGTRLTVL.

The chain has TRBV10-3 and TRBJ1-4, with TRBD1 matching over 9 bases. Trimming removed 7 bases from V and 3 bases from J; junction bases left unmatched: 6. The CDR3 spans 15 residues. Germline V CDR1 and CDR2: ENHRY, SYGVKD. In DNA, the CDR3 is TGTGCCATCAAGCCGGGACAGGGATCTAATGAAAAACTGTTTTTT. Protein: CAIKPGQGSNEKLFF.

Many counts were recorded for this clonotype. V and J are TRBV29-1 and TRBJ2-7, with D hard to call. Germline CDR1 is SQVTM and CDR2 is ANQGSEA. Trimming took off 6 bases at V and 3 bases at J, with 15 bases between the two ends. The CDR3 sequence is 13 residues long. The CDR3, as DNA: TGCAGCGTCGCTTCGGGCAGTCGCTACGAGCAGTACTTC. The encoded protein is CSVASGSRYEQYF.

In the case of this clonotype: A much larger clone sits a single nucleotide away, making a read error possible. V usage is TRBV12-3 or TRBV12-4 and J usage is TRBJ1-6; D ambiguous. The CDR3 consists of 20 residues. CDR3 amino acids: CASSLDVGGVENSYNSPLNF. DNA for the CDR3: TGTGCCAGCAGTTTAGACGTGGGAGGTGTGGAAAACTCCTATAATTCACCCCTCAACTTT.

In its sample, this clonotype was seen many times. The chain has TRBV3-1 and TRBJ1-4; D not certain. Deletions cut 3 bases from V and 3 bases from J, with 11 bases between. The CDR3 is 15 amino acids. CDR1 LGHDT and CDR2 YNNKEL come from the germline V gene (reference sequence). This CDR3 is CASSQSSLANEKLFF. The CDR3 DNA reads TGTGCCAGCAGCCAGAGCAGCCTGGCTAATGAAAAACTGTTTTTT.